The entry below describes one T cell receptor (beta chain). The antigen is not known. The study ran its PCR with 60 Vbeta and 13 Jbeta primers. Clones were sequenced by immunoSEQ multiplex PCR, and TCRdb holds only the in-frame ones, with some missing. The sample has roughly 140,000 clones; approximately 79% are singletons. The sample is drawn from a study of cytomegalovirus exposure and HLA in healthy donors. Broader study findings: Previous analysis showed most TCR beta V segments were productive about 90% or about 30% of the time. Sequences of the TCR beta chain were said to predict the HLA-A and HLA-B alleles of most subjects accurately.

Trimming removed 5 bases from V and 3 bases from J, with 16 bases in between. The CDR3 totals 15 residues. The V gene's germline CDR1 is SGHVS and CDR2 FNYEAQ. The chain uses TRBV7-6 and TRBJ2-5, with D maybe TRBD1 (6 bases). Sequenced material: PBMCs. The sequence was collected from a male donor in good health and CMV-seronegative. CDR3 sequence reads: CASSPGAAGEETQYF. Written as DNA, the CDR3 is TGTGCCAGCAGCCCAGGGGCGGCAGGGGAAGAGACCCAGTACTTC.